This note documents a single T cell receptor beta chain sequence. It lacks a known antigen. Base qualities are not at hand, and no much larger clone is one base apart. This entry belongs to a study of cytomegalovirus exposure and HLA in healthy donors (dated by TCRdb to the late 2010s). Notes on the research overall: In an earlier analysis of 587 of the donors, around 290 Gb of sequence data and some 100 million unique TCR beta sequences from about 180 million T cells were reported. Roughly 300 gigabases of sequencing data and around 85 million unique TCR sequences made up an early release that covered 500 to 650 HLA-typed donors. Rather than drawing on any new phenotypic data, the later analysis identified candidate immune exposures from TCR beta sequences and the way those sequences occurred across donors. To decide whether each TCR beta V gene segment behaved as functional or pseudogenic, an earlier analysis of some 540 of the donors relied on high-throughput TCR beta sequencing. In a later analysis, previously published TCR beta repertoires from hundreds of donors were re-analyzed and high-resolution HLA genotyping was added so that TCR occurrence patterns could be studied. Across under 500 genotyped donors of the cohort, an average of approximately 200,000 unique TCR beta nucleotide sequences per donor were sequenced, and 15% to 20% of those sequences were non-productive. HLA typing included class I and class II loci at four-digit resolution. Alongside the repertoire data, information on donor age, sex, ethnicity and CMV serostatus was compiled. The T cell repertoires of 700 or so subjects were profiled by immunosequencing and related to cytomegalovirus serostatus. Several DR-DQ haplotypes were treated as single units for association and clustering because of strong linkage in the cohort. To predict cytomegalovirus infection status, the study brought together high-throughput TCR immunosequencing, statistical association of individual TCRs with disease status, and machine learning. A separate validation cohort of over 95 different subjects was used in addition to the roughly 640-subject first cohort. The number of donors typed differed by locus, with roughly 629-640 for A, B, C, DRB1 and DQB1, roughly 520 for DQA1, 606 for DPA1, and some 440 for DPB1. Every repertoire in the discovery cohort had been generated on one and the same sequencing platform. In a later genetic analysis, genome-wide SNP genotypes for about 65% of the 666 donors were used, and that subset was treated as a discovery cohort. Of the roughly 400 genotyped donors, around 81% fell in the genetic ancestry cluster associated with self-reported Caucasian donors. The study aimed to test whether cataloging public T cell receptors could reveal signatures of past pathogen exposure.

The cohort was made up of 500 to 800 healthy bone marrow donors. At the time of sampling, all cohort members were nominally healthy, though unrecorded immune exposures were likely present. The donor tested CMV seronegative, placing the donor among the roughly 340 seronegative members of the cohort. A peripheral blood sample was collected from each donor, and TCR beta sequencing was performed on peripheral blood mononuclear cells. Genomic DNA was extracted from the blood cell samples with the Qiagen DNeasy Blood Extraction Kit. On the study overall, not on this receptor specifically: According to a later analysis, TCR association rates differed among HLA loci, with DRB1 alleles showing the most associated TCRs and HLA-C alleles showing the fewest. A cluster of highly shared sequence variants was judged likely to represent a technical artifact of the sequencing pipeline. Most TCR sequences were observed very rarely across donors, whereas some public TCRs were present in many individuals. A few of the identified cytomegalovirus-associated TCR beta chains were confirmed in vitro to be specific for cytomegalovirus antigens. A further reported finding was that TCR beta sequences accurately predicted the HLA-A and HLA-B alleles for most subjects in the first cohort. Immune exposure information for the cohort was limited to CMV serostatus. The authors suggested that the approach could potentially be extended to other disease states and immunological phenotypes. Linkage disequilibrium might explain the correlated functional status among segregating V segments, but an unknown experimental factor could not be excluded. V-gene and J-gene trimming of TCR beta chains was associated with a missense DCLRE1C variant in a later genetic analysis, and the association was replicated in an independent cohort. Because HLA typing was unavailable for some donors at each locus, only the typed subset was used in association tests. In a later analysis, 16,951 TCR beta sequences were associated with specific HLA alleles at a false discovery rate of 0.05. According to a later analysis, most CMV-associated TCR beta chains appeared to be HLA-restricted, and the HLA associations seemed to be driven largely by CMV exposure. The study gave a list of some 150 TCR beta chains associated with cytomegalovirus. According to a later analysis, parvovirus B19, influenza, CMV and Epstein-Barr virus appeared linked to several top co-occurrence clusters. Assigning TCR associations to individual alleles was difficult when HLA alleles, especially DR and DQ, strongly co-occurred. A later genetic analysis reported fewer N-insertions in productive TCRs among donors in an Asian-associated ancestry cluster than the approximately 700-donor mean. The classifier was reported to diagnose cytomegalovirus status with high specificity and sensitivity in both the original and validation cohorts. In an earlier analysis of 500 to 650 of the donors, most TCR beta V segments appeared in productive rearrangements about 90% or about 30% of the time, broadly matching IMGT annotations. Compared with equally common non-associated chains, HLA-associated TCR beta chains in a later analysis were more clonally expanded and had lower generation probabilities. The earlier analysis of almost 600 of the donors excluded approximately 17 rarely observed V segments, including chromosome 9 orphons, because counts were too low. The 87-base-pair reads could not distinguish some IMGT-functional V segments, including TRBV6-2 and TRBV6-3, so those segments were excluded. Roughly uniform sequencing depth across donors was assumed in presence/absence analyses, although this assumption may not hold. This cohort had only TCR beta chains sequenced, and the lack of alpha or paired-chain data limited which features could be detected.

The library was made by the immunoSEQ multiplex PCR assay. For the multiplex PCR, a mixture combining 60 forward primers for TCR Vbeta segments and 13 reverse primers for TCR Jbeta segments was used. The CDR3 region of rearranged TCR beta genes was amplified from genomic DNA by a multiplex PCR assay. On the Illumina HiSeq System, the amplified TCR beta libraries were sequenced as 87-base-pair reads. The study's processing was this. A later analysis tallied about 77 million unique TCR beta chains across the 700 or so repertoires, and about 10 million of those chains were shared by two or more donors. To remove PCR and sequencing errors, raw reads were error-corrected and collapsed into unique sequences using a nearest-neighbor algorithm that merged closely related sequences. CDR3 sequences were aligned to IMGT reference sequences to assign V, D and J gene segments. For a sequence to be retained, a match of at least six nucleotides was required to both a V gene segment and a J gene segment. A rearrangement counted as productive if the CDR3 had no stop codons and remained in frame with V and J, and every other rearrangement counted as non-productive. CDR3 was defined by IMGT convention, running from the second conserved V-encoded cysteine to the conserved J-encoded phenylalanine. The earlier analysis of a few hundred of the donors excluded any sequence lacking an unambiguous match to a single V gene segment. An earlier analysis of under 750 of the donors called V segments functional above 56.7% productive rearrangements and segregating when the between-donor standard deviation exceeded 5%. A statistical classification framework was developed to diagnose cytomegalovirus status using the catalog of TCR beta chain sequences. In a later analysis, V and J genes were assigned by comparing TCR nucleotide sequences against IMGT/GENE-DB human TR gene sequences. A later analysis assigned CDR3 sequences and most-parsimonious VDJ recombination scenarios with the TCRdist pipeline. In a later analysis, every TCR beta chain was defined by the combination of its CDR3 amino acid sequence and its V-gene family, and reads without a unique V-gene family were dropped. A later analysis removed 550 to 650 highly shared, low-generation-probability nucleotide sequences to deal with suspected cross-contamination and a sequencing artifact. In a later analysis, a clonal expansion index for each public chain was calculated from normalized within-repertoire ranks of inferred template counts. A later analysis computed generation probabilities with a VDJ recombination model fitted to out-of-frame rearrangements, and checked the results against IGoR. In a later analysis, hypergeometric tests were used to score TCR-TCR, TCR-HLA and TCR-CMV co-occurrence, with a repertoire-size bias correction applied to TCR pairs. False discovery rates were estimated in a later analysis by permuting HLA or CMV assignments 20 times. In a later analysis, co-occurring TCRs were grouped with DBSCAN, and TCRdist sequence similarity was added when clustering was performed within HLA-allele-positive subsets. Repertoires with fewer than 30,000 or more than 120,000 public chains, plus five repertoires with anomalous nucleotide sharing, were excluded from co-occurrence clustering. Here the immuneACCESS table is served through TCRdb, limited to in-frame sequences with V and J called. Missing clones are a known gap in these copies; in checked studies unresolved V genes cover under half, and the rest lacks a known reason. V and J calls and clone size are copied from that table; D and trimming were computed from the DNA. This sample has approximately 150,000 clones in its table, and 75% to 90% of those were observed once. The ten largest clones capture approximately 4.5% of the sample.

Trimmed from V: 4 bases; trimmed from J: 1 base; junction bases lacking a gene match: 2. The germline V gene encodes CDR1 MGHRA and CDR2 YSYEKL. Including cysteine and phenylalanine, the CDR3 has 14 amino acids. Here the CDR3 DNA is all that survives: 42 bases in frame from base 1. The receptor was derived from a man under 40 in good health and CMV-seronegative. The sequencing input was PBMCs. The sequence joins TRBV4-1 to TRBJ1-1, with 8 middle bases fitting TRBD1. The CDR3: CASSLGQGNTEAFF. At the DNA level, the sequence is TGCGCCAGCAGCCTCGGACAGGGGAACACTGAAGCTTTCTTT.